The 26 T cell receptor beta chains reported below all come from one sample, sequenced in a study of blood T cell repertoires in COVID-19. Sequenced by immunoSEQ multiplex PCR; TCRdb stores in-frame clones only, minus some. This repertoire shows around 330,000 clones, roughly 90% found once; its top ten account for around 2.6%. Sequencing used PBMCs or T cells enriched from blood (not recorded which). Receptors originate from a man in his sixties who had recovered from COVID-19.

The gene calls are TRBV2 and TRBJ2-7; 8 positions agree with TRBD2. After removal of 8 bases from V and 2 bases from J, the junction contained 8 bases not matched to a gene. The CDR3 loop spans 14 amino acids. Germline V gene sequence: CDR1 SNHLY, CDR2 FYNNEI. Here the CDR3 reads CASEVTSGTYEQYF. CDR3 in DNA: TGTGCCAGCGAAGTTACTAGCGGTACCTACGAGCAGTACTTC. The variable domain in full, with the rest retrieved from reference TRBV2 and TRBJ2-7, is EPEVTQTPSHQVTQMGQEVILRCVPISNHLYFYWYRQILGQKVEFLVSFYNNEISEKSEIFDDQFSVERPDGSNFTLKIRSTKLEDSAMYFCASEVTSGTYEQYFGPGTRLTVT.

The J gene is TRBJ1-6, the V gene TRBV2; D is undetermined. The CDR3 has 14 amino acids. In germline, CDR1 is SNHLY, CDR2 FYNNEI. Trimming shortened V by 5 bases and J by 9 bases, and 14 bases separated the two germline ends. The CDR3 here is CASSTTISGSPLHF. Written as DNA, the CDR3 is TGTGCCAGCAGTACGACAATATCAGGTTCACCCCTCCACTTT.

The chain couples TRBV9 to TRBJ2-2, with D possibly matching TRBD1 (7 bases). The CDR3 has 16 residues. Germline V gives CDR1 SGDLS, CDR2 YYNGEE. V lost 3 bases and J lost 8, with 20 bases in between. The CDR3 DNA reads TGTGCCAGCAGCGCGCGGGACAGCCGGGATTCTGGGGAGCTGTTTTTT. This encodes CASSARDSRDSGELFF.

The chain combines TRBV7-3 with TRBJ2-3; no clear D gene. The CDR3 sequence is 15 residues long. Germline V lookup: CDR1 SGHTA, CDR2 FQGTGA. V lost 4 bases and J 2 bases, leaving 13 bases between the germline ends. CDR3 nucleotides: TGTGCCAGCAGCTCCTCCCCCCTCTCCACAGATACGCAGTATTTT. This encodes CASSSSPLSTDTQYF.

This clone was observed once. The gene calls are TRBV5-5 and TRBJ1-1; no firm D call. V was clipped by 1 base and J by 4 bases, with 8 bases between them. Germline CDR1 SGHKS, CDR2 YYEKEE (reference sequence). CDR3 length equals 13 residues. Here the CDR3 reads CASSLIGFTEAFF. The DNA for the CDR3 is TGTGCCAGCAGCTTGATCGGTTTCACTGAAGCTTTCTTT.

There are a few counts of this clone. The J gene is TRBJ2-1, the V gene TRBV10-1; a possible D gene is TRBD1 (5 bases). Germline CDR1 WNHNN, CDR2 SYGVQD (reference sequence). The CDR3 covers 14 residues. V dropped 0 bases and J dropped 9 bases, with 12 bases sitting between them. The CDR3 coding sequence is TGCGCCAGCAGTGAGTCAGGCAGGGTCAGTGAGCAGTTCTTC. Residues: CASSESGRVSEQFF.

V is TRBV5-1 and J is TRBJ1-6; TRBD1 matches at 7 bases. The V and J ends lost 8 bases and 6 bases, in that order; junction bases with no gene match: 8. Germline V gene sequence: CDR1 SGHRS, CDR2 YFSETQ. The CDR3 consists of 14 residues. The DNA of the CDR3 is TGCGCCAGTTCGGCCACAGGGGCTAATTCACCCCTCCACTTT. Translating it yields CASSATGANSPLHF.

The chain is built from TRBV24-1 and TRBJ2-1; 11 nucleotides align to TRBD2. CDR1 is KGHDR, CDR2 SFDVKD, per germline. This CDR3 is built from 16 residues. Losses at the gene ends were 3 bases for V and 4 bases for J; bases not matched to a gene: 4. The CDR3 protein is CATSDRTSGQYNEQFF. The CDR3 coding sequence is TGTGCCACCAGTGATCGGACTAGCGGGCAGTACAATGAGCAGTTCTTC.

The V gene is TRBV23-1, the J gene TRBJ2-7; D is perhaps TRBD1 (5 bases). TRBV23-1 belongs to the ORF category, with a function that is uncertain. V was trimmed by 3 bases and J by 5 bases, leaving 17 bases between them. The CDR3 runs to 15 residues. In DNA form, the CDR3 reads TGCGCCAGCAGTCAGTCGGCAGGGAAAGTCCACGAGCAGTACTTC. This codes for CASSQSAGKVHEQYF.

The chain is built from TRBV2 and TRBJ2-6; 7 positions agree with TRBD1. Unmatched junction bases numbered 11, after V lost 6 bases and J lost 12 bases. Germline assignment: CDR1 SNHLY and CDR2 FYNNEI. The CDR3 covers 14 residues. Here the CDR3 reads CASRPGQTLIVLTF. The CDR3 DNA reads as TGTGCCAGCAGACCGGGACAGACCCTTATCGTCCTGACTTTC.

The chain carries TRBV11-3 and TRBJ2-2, with TRBD2 matching over 9 bases. The CDR3 spans 15 residues. Germline CDR1 reads SGHNT; CDR2 reads YENEEA. With V trimmed by 5 bases and J by 6 bases, 7 bases remained unmatched. CDR3 DNA: TGTGCCAGCAGCGCCTTAGCGGGAGTCCCCGGGGAGCTGTTTTTT. Translation: CASSALAGVPGELFF.

Only a few counts were recorded for this clone. The chain links TRBV24-1 to TRBJ2-7; TRBD1 matches 10 bases. Germline CDR1 KGHDR, CDR2 SFDVKD. This CDR3 has 16 residues. Trimming cost V 3 bases and J 4 bases; bases outside gene matches: 8. The CDR3 protein is CATSDKGQGPTYEQYF. As DNA, the CDR3 is TGTGCCACCAGTGATAAGGGACAGGGGCCCACTTACGAGCAGTACTTC.

This chain connects TRBV9 to TRBJ1-6; maybe TRBD1 (6 bases). In germline, CDR1 is SGDLS, CDR2 YYNGEE. Trimming removed 2 bases at V and 6 bases at J, with 9 bases between. The CDR3 is made up of 14 amino acids. CDR3 protein: CASSVGHSNSPLHF. The CDR3, as DNA: TGTGCCAGCAGCGTGGGACACAGTAATTCACCCCTCCACTTT.

This chain uses TRBV2 with TRBJ2-1; D is perhaps TRBD2 (6 bases). Germline V CDR1 and CDR2: SNHLY, FYNNEI. The CDR3 length is 14 residues. V was cut by 8 bases and J by 9 bases, with 20 bases left in between. CDR3 protein: CASRTTSGEREQFF. As DNA, the CDR3 is TGTGCCAGCCGTACTACATCGGGGGAGCGTGAGCAGTTCTTC. Full variable domain (outside the CDR3, taken from reference TRBV2 and TRBJ2-1): EPEVTQTPSHQVTQMGQEVILRCVPISNHLYFYWYRQILGQKVEFLVSFYNNEISEKSEIFDDQFSVERPDGSNFTLKIRSTKLEDSAMYFCASRTTSGEREQFFGPGTRLTVL.

The genes are TRBV4-2 and TRBJ1-4; 9 bases align to TRBD1. CDR3 length: 16 amino acids. The J segment lost 6 bases and the V segment lost 0 bases, leaving 5 bases of the junction unmatched. Germline CDR1 is LGHNA and CDR2 is YNFKEQ. Here the CDR3 DNA reads TGTGCCAGCAGCCAAGATTGGACAGGGGCGGATGAAAAACTGTTTTTT. Translated: CASSQDWTGADEKLFF.

This sequence joins TRBV25-1 and TRBJ1-2, with D unclear. The CDR3 has 12 amino acids. The ends were cut back, 6 bases at V and 5 bases at J, with 10 bases in the middle. CDR1 is MGHDK, CDR2 SYGVNS, per germline. CDR3 amino acids: CASRVGEYGYTF. The CDR3 DNA sequence: TGTGCCAGCAGAGTCGGAGAGTATGGCTACACCTTC.

As DNA, the CDR3 is TGTGCCAGCAGGAAAGGACAGTCGGGTGGAAACACCATATATTTT. This translates into CASRKGQSGGNTIYF. The chain links TRBV7-9 to TRBJ1-3; D is possibly TRBD1 (6 bases). CDR1 is SEHNR and CDR2 is FQNEAQ in the germline V gene (reference sequence). The CDR3 length is 15 residues. Trimming removed 6 bases from V and 3 bases from J, with 15 bases in between.

This chain links TRBV4-2 with TRBJ2-1; 11 nucleotides agree with TRBD2. There are 16 residues in the CDR3. The V segment lost 5 bases and the J segment 1 base; nucleotides outside the gene matches: 4. The germline V gene encodes CDR1 LGHNA and CDR2 YNFKEQ. In nucleotides, the CDR3 is TGTGCCAGCAGCATACGACTAGCGGGGTCCTACAATGAGCAGTTCTTC. Translation gives CASSIRLAGSYNEQFF.

This sequence joins TRBV6-2 or TRBV6-3 and TRBJ2-2, with 9 positions matching TRBD2. The CDR3 totals 15 residues. Germline CDR1 is MNHEY and CDR2 is SVGEGT. Germline trimming cut 5 bases from V and 6 bases from J; bases unmatched to any gene: 7. The CDR3 DNA reads TGTGCCAGCAGTGGCGGGAGGGCCTACCCCGGGGAGCTGTTTTTT. It codes for CASSGGRAYPGELFF.

V usage is TRBV11-2 and J usage is TRBJ2-5; possible D gene TRBD2, 5 bases. The CDR3 has 14 residues. V was clipped by 1 base and J by 1 base, with 7 bases between them. Germline-derived CDR1 and CDR2 are SGHAT and FQNNGV. The chain's CDR3 is CASSLVGSQETQYF. CDR3 nucleotide sequence: TGTGCCAGCAGCTTAGTAGGGAGCCAAGAGACCCAGTACTTC.

In this sample, this clone turned up once. This sequence joins TRBV7-3 and TRBJ2-2; 8 bases align to TRBD2. The germline CDR1 and CDR2 sequences are SGHTA and FQGTGA. The CDR3 runs to 15 residues. V lost 1 base and J lost 4; bases outside the gene matches: 2. The CDR3 region is CASSLSGRSTGELFF. Here the CDR3 DNA reads TGTGCCAGCAGCTTAAGCGGGAGGAGCACCGGGGAGCTGTTTTTT.

J is TRBJ1-5 and V is TRBV3-1 (or the pseudogene TRBV3-2); possible D gene TRBD1, 5 bases. From germline, CDR1 is LGHDT and CDR2 YNNKEL (reference sequence). V was clipped by 6 bases and J by 0 bases, with 9 bases between them. The CDR3 runs to 14 residues. For the CDR3, the DNA is TGTGCCAGCAGTCTGGGGGGTAGCAATCAGCCCCAGCATTTT. It specifies CASSLGGSNQPQHF.

The chain couples TRBV6-2 or TRBV6-3 to TRBJ1-4; D remains unclear. The CDR3 length is 15 residues. CDR1 and CDR2 (germline): MNHEY, SVGEGT. The germline V and J ends were trimmed by 2 bases and 5 bases, with 12 bases remaining between them. The chain's CDR3 is CASSYPREGNEKLFF. The CDR3 DNA sequence: TGTGCCAGCAGTTACCCCCGAGAGGGCAATGAAAAACTGTTTTTT.

V usage is TRBV11-2 and J usage is TRBJ2-3; no reliable D call. Germline CDR1 is SGHAT and CDR2 is FQNNGV. The length of the CDR3 is 17 residues. Between the trimmed V and J ends, which lost 2 bases and 2 bases, there was a span of 17 bases. CDR3 sequence reads: CASSLRSLGYNTDTQYF. The CDR3 nucleotides read TGTGCCAGCAGCTTAAGGTCCTTGGGCTACAACACAGATACGCAGTATTTT.

This chain uses TRBV7-9 with TRBJ1-2; weak D call: TRBD1 (5 bases). The germline CDR1 and CDR2 sequences are SEHNR and FQNEAQ (reference sequence). The V end was cut by 0 bases, the J end by 5 bases, with 13 bases between. There are 15 residues in the CDR3. In DNA form, the CDR3 reads TGTGCCAGCAGCTTAGCGTCGGGGGACGATTATGGCTACACCTTC. Its translation: CASSLASGDDYGYTF.

The V call is TRBV7-2, the J call TRBJ2-1; the D is unclear. Germline CDR1 is SGHTA and CDR2 is FQGNSA. Trimming removed 3 bases from V and 4 bases from J, with 10 bases in between. The CDR3 sequence is 14 residues long. The CDR3 protein is CASSFGGTYNEQFF. CDR3 DNA sequence: TGTGCCAGCAGCTTTGGCGGAACTTACAATGAGCAGTTCTTC.